These T cell receptor beta chains were read from a single sample in a study of blood T cell repertoires in COVID-19. Clones were read by immunoSEQ multiplex PCR, and TCRdb kept only the in-frame ones, dropping some. Of about 190,000 clones listed, approximately 80% are singletons. Sequences were obtained from peripheral blood. These receptors were taken from a human donor in a cohort sampled during active COVID-19. Each CDR3 is given with its conserved first and last residue. A D gene is named only where the DNA matches it firmly. A clone size is listed for some rows: how often the clone was seen (once, few, many), or a class if it is expanded.

.,TRBJ2-3,TRBD2,TRBV10-3,CAISESNLAGVDTQYF,TGTGCCATCAGTGAGTCCAATCTAGCGGGGGTGGATACGCAGTATTTT
.,TRBJ1-4,.,TRBV7-8,CASSFSQGPGEKLFF,TGTGCCAGCAGCTTCTCACAGGGACCGGGTGAAAAACTGTTTTTT
.,TRBJ1-1,TRBD1,TRBV27,CASSPTLLQGRTEAFF,TGTGCCAGCAGCCCAACCCTCTTACAGGGGAGGACTGAAGCTTTCTTT
.,TRBJ2-2,.,TRBV5-1,CASSRGFGNTGELFF,TGCGCCAGCAGCCGCGGGTTCGGGAACACCGGGGAGCTGTTTTTT
.,TRBJ1-2,.,TRBV5-5,CASSLLLFGRGNYGYTF,TGTGCCAGCAGCTTGTTATTGTTTGGGAGGGGTAACTATGGCTACACCTTC
.,TRBJ2-6,.,TRBV28,CASSRTIGANVLTF,TGTGCCAGCAGTCGGACAATTGGGGCCAACGTCCTGACTTTC
few,TRBJ1-5,TRBD1,TRBV6-2/TRBV6-3,CASSWTGGLQPQHF,TGTGCCAGCAGTTGGACAGGGGGCCTTCAGCCCCAGCATTTT
.,TRBJ2-7,.,TRBV28,CASRRIAFGDEQYF,TGTGCCAGCAGAAGAATAGCGTTCGGGGACGAGCAGTACTTC
.,TRBJ2-2,TRBD2,TRBV7-3,CASSPSGGINTGELFF,TGTGCCAGCAGCCCTAGCGGGGGTATCAACACCGGGGAGCTGTTTTTT
.,TRBJ2-2,.,TRBV7-3,CASSLTSYAGELFF,TGTGCCAGCAGCTTAACTAGCTACGCCGGGGAGCTGTTTTTT
.,TRBJ2-3,TRBD2,TRBV7-2,CASSPRRLARGDTQYF,TGTGCCAGCAGCCCCCGTCGACTAGCGAGAGGAGATACGCAGTATTTT
.,TRBJ2-1,.,TRBV5-1,CASKGERTHNEQFF,TGCGCCAGCAAAGGCGAGCGGACCCACAATGAGCAGTTCTTC
.,TRBJ2-4,.,TRBV7-9,CASSLANFGDIQYF,TGTGCCAGCAGCTTAGCCAACTTCGGGGACATTCAGTACTTC
once,TRBJ2-3,.,TRBV12-5,CASGLVRFVAPGVSTDTQYF,TGTGCTAGTGGTTTGGTACGATTTGTAGCGCCCGGCGTGAGCACAGATACGCAGTATTTT
.,TRBJ1-2,TRBD1,TRBV4-1,CASSAQGQGNFGYTF,TGCGCCAGCAGCGCACAGGGACAGGGGAATTTTGGCTACACCTTC
.,TRBJ1-2,.,TRBV3-1/TRBV3-2,CASSQAILTVNYGYTF,TGTGCCAGCAGCCAAGCAATCTTAACAGTTAACTATGGCTACACCTTC
.,TRBJ2-3,TRBD2,TRBV19,CASTPRGGYTDTQYF,TGTGCCAGTACGCCCCGGGGGGGCTACACAGATACGCAGTATTTT
few,TRBJ1-2,TRBD1,TRBV19,CASSPTGAFAGYTF,TGTGCCAGTAGTCCAACAGGGGCGTTCGCTGGCTACACCTTC
once,TRBJ2-7,.,TRBV28,CASKTRRINSYEQYF,TGTGCCAGCAAGACCCGGAGAATAAACTCCTACGAGCAGTACTTC
.,TRBJ2-2,TRBD2,TRBV4-1,CASSQDLWKREDTGELFF,TGCGCCAGCAGCCAAGATCTTTGGAAGCGGGAGGACACCGGGGAGCTGTTTTTT
.,TRBJ1-2,TRBD1,TRBV28,CAIFPGGASNYGYTF,TGTGCCATCTTCCCAGGGGGAGCGAGTAACTATGGCTACACCTTC
.,TRBJ1-2,.,TRBV27,CASSPRQENYGYTF,TGTGCCAGCAGTCCCCGACAGGAGAACTATGGCTACACCTTC
many,TRBJ2-1,.,TRBV7-9,CASKGGPDTYNEQFF,TGTGCCAGTAAAGGAGGGCCTGATACCTACAATGAGCAGTTCTTC
few,TRBJ1-2,.,TRBV19,CASSIDPGHGLAAAGYTF,TGTGCCAGTAGTATAGACCCGGGACACGGGCTTGCGGCGGCTGGCTACACCTTC
.,TRBJ1-1,.,TRBV19,CASSRGGSRGHNEAFF,TGTGCCAGTAGTAGGGGGGGGAGCCGGGGACATAATGAAGCTTTCTTT
.,TRBJ2-2,TRBD1,TRBV19,CASSIGTGGIGELFF,TGTGCCAGTAGTATAGGGACAGGGGGCATCGGGGAGCTGTTTTTT
.,TRBJ2-5,.,TRBV19,CASSVGTRGETQYF,TGTGCCAGTAGCGTAGGCACGAGAGGGGAGACCCAGTACTTC
few,TRBJ2-6,TRBD1,TRBV19,CASSQPGQGNGANVLTF,TGTGCCAGTAGCCAACCGGGACAGGGAAATGGGGCCAACGTCCTGACTTTC
.,TRBJ2-2,.,TRBV30,CAWSVHGSTGELFF,TGTGCCTGGAGTGTACACGGGAGCACCGGGGAGCTGTTTTTT